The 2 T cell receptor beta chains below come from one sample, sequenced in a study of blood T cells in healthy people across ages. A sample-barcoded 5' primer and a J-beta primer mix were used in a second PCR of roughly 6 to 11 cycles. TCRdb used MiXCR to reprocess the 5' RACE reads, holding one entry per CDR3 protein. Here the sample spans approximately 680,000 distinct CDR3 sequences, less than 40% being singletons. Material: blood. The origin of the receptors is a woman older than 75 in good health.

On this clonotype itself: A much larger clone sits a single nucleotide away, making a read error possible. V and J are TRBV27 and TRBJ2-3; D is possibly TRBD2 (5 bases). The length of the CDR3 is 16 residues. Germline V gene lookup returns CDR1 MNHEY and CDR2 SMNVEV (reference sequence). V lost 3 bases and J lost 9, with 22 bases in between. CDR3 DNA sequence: TGTGCCAGCAGTTTGAGGGAGCCCTCCATGCCGCTGACGCAGTATTTT. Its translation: CASSLREPSMPLTQYF.

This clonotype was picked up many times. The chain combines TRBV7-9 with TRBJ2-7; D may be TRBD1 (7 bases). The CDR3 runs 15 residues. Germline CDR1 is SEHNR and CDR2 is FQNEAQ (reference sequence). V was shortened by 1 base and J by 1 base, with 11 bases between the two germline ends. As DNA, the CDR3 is TGTGCCAGCAGCTTAGTGCAGGGGGGATCCTACGAGCAGTACTTC. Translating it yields CASSLVQGGSYEQYF.